The 2 T cell receptor beta chains given below trace back to one sample, sequenced in a study of blood T cell repertoires in COVID-19. The method was immunoSEQ multiplex PCR; TCRdb's version includes in-frame clones alone and lacks a portion of them. The data hold tens of thousands of clones, with approximately 89% observed a single time. The source material was peripheral blood. All receptors derive from a human donor in a cohort sampled during active COVID-19.

The rearrangement links TRBV7-2 to TRBJ2-3; 8 bases fit TRBD2. The CDR3 consists of 16 residues. V was clipped by 1 base and J by 1 base; unmatched bases: 4. Germline-derived CDR1 and CDR2 are SGHTA and FQGNSA. The CDR3 spells CASSLGSRGGTDTQYF. In nucleotides, the CDR3 is TGTGCCAGCAGCTTAGGTTCGCGGGGGGGCACAGATACGCAGTATTTT. Together with reference TRBV7-2 and TRBJ2-3, the CDR3 gives the full variable domain: GAGVSQSPSNKVTEKGKDVELRCDPISGHTALYWYRQSLGQGLEFLIYFQGNSAPDKSGLPSDRFSAERTGGSVSTLTIQRTQQEDSAVYLCASSLGSRGGTDTQYFGPGTRLTVL.

The gene calls are TRBV5-5 and TRBJ2-5; 9 bases are shared with TRBD1. CDR3 length: 16 amino acids. V gave up 4 bases and J gave up 1 base; unmatched junction bases: 8. The germline CDR1 and CDR2 sequences are SGHKS and YYEKEE (reference sequence). CDR3 region: CASSADRGSLQETQYF. The CDR3 DNA reads TGTGCCAGCAGCGCAGACAGGGGGAGTCTCCAAGAGACCCAGTACTTC.